This paragraph reports one TCR beta chain. What it binds is not known. These data originate in a study of identical twins. Study conclusions and caveats: Out-of-frame alpha sequences common to twins exhibited a surplus of low generation probability. Partial confounding of zero-insertion analyses by invariant MAIT and iNKT cells was possible. Fewer insertions were carried by abundant cord blood beta clonotypes, but none was seen in memory repertoires. Within beta out-of-frame sequences, the excess sharing observed between twins was weaker.

TCRdb re-called the 5' RACE reads with MiXCR, one entry per CDR3 protein. Of about 480,000 distinct CDR3 sequences listed, 14% are singletons. The same sample was also used in a study of yellow fever vaccine responses in identical twins.

The sample comprised CD4+ T cells sorted from blood. The clonotype originates from a young woman in good health.

The CDR3 DNA sequence: TGTGCCAGCAGCACCGACAGGGATGGCTATGGCTACACCTTC. Translated: CASSTDRDGYGYTF. The V and J genes are TRBV6-1 and TRBJ1-2, with 7 nucleotides matching TRBD1. V shed 6 bases and J 4 bases; nucleotides not matched to a gene: 8. Germline V gives CDR1 MNHNS, CDR2 SASEGT. The CDR3 covers 14 residues.